A selection of T cell receptor beta chains follows, all from one sample in a study of cytomegalovirus exposure and HLA in healthy donors. Assay used: immunoSEQ multiplex PCR; TCRdb lists only in-frame clones, some missing. The table has about 170,000 clones, 60% to 80% seen once; the top ten hold about 13%. Specimen: PBMCs. The receptor source for this set is a woman between 50 and 59 years old in good health and CMV-seropositive. The CDR3 runs from the conserved cysteine through the conserved F or W. D genes are given only for firm matches. Clone size is given for some rows only: seen once, a few or many times, or a class if the clone is expanded.

D gene | clone size | J gene | V gene | CDR3 protein | CDR3 DNA
TRBD2 | - | TRBJ2-5 | TRBV4-2 | CASSPYSRSGVQETQYF | TGTGCCAGCAGCCCCTATAGTCGGAGCGGGGTACAAGAGACCCAGTACTTC
- | - | TRBJ1-6 | TRBV7-3 | CASSLIGVDPRDSLHF | TGTGCCAGCAGCTTAATAGGCGTGGATCCTAGGGACTCCCTCCACTTT
TRBD1 | few | TRBJ2-2 | TRBV5-1 | CASRGTGAAGELFF | TGCGCCAGCCGTGGCACAGGGGCGGCCGGGGAGCTGTTTTTT
TRBD1 | - | TRBJ2-7 | TRBV29-1 | CSVSGTAYEQYF | TGCAGCGTCTCAGGGACAGCCTACGAGCAGTACTTC
- | - | TRBJ1-1 | TRBV30 | CAWSVSGFGARNTEAFF | TGTGCCTGGAGTGTATCGGGCTTTGGGGCAAGGAACACTGAAGCTTTCTTT
- | - | TRBJ2-7 | TRBV5-1 | CASSLGSGQVYEQYF | TGCGCCAGCAGCTTAGGAAGCGGGCAGGTCTACGAGCAGTACTTC
TRBD1 | - | TRBJ1-5 | TRBV7-8 | CASSWNRGINQPQHF | TGTGCCAGCAGCTGGAACAGGGGTATCAATCAGCCCCAGCATTTT
TRBD1 | - | TRBJ1-5 | TRBV19 | CASTLTGGSNQPQHF | TGTGCCAGTACCCTGACAGGGGGCTCCAATCAGCCCCAGCATTTT
TRBD2 | - | TRBJ2-3 | TRBV11-2 | CASSGRLAGEPQYTQYF | TGTGCCAGCAGCGGGAGACTAGCGGGGGAACCACAATATACGCAGTATTTT
- | once | TRBJ1-6 | TRBV27 | CASSIRRSTFGSYNSPLHF | TGTGCCAGCAGTATCCGACGGAGTACCTTTGGGTCCTATAATTCACCCCTCCACTTT
TRBD1 | few | TRBJ1-5 | TRBV19 | CASRFLGQGTYQPQHF | TGTGCCAGTAGGTTTTTGGGACAGGGAACTTATCAGCCCCAGCATTTT